The source of this TCR beta chain is a study of T cell changes during pregnancy in multiple sclerosis (dated by TCRdb to between 2018 and 2020). Turning to the overall study: Changes in the T cell repertoire over the course of pregnancy were examined in this study in women with multiple sclerosis.

The CDR3 runs 16 amino acids, cysteine and phenylalanine included. Just the 48-base CDR3 DNA is kept, in frame starting at base 1. V is cut by 0 bases and J by 3 bases, and the space between the germline ends is 9 bases. The germline V gene (reference sequence) yields MNHEY for CDR1 and SMNVEV for CDR2. Note on this clone: The antigen it recognizes is unknown. There are no base qualities to consult, and no much larger clone falls within one base.

Library prep was done by the immunoSEQ multiplex PCR assay. Imported from immuneACCESS, the table was reduced by TCRdb to in-frame sequences with V and J called. These copies leave out some clones; in studies compared against another copy, an unresolved V gene accounts for under half, and the cause of the remainder is not known. This sample holds around 100,000 clones; more than 90% were observed only once. The top ten hold 1% to 1.5% of the sample. The sequence came from a female donor with multiple sclerosis, enrolled in a pregnancy study. Recombination joined TRBV27 with TRBJ1-6; the D segment could be TRBD1, given 5 matching bases. Here the sequenced sample was peripheral blood, taken in the second trimester of pregnancy. The CDR3 loop reads CASSLSRGLYNSPLHF. The nucleotides read TGTGCCAGCAGTTTATCGCGGGGACTCTATAATTCACCCCTCCACTTT.